Shown below are 4 T cell receptor beta chains from a single sample sequenced in a study of cytotoxic CD8 clonotypes in ibrutinib-treated CLL. Assay used: immunoSEQ multiplex PCR; TCRdb lists only in-frame clones, some missing. The table shows under 200,000 clones, with 84% occurring only once. The source material was PBMCs, sampled after 24 months of ibrutinib treatment. Receptor source: a human donor with chronic lymphocytic leukemia.

The gene calls are TRBV4-3 and TRBJ2-5; 7 nucleotides line up with TRBD2. CDR1 is LGHNA, CDR2 YSLEER, per germline. The CDR3 has 19 amino acids. Unmatched junction bases numbered 13, after V lost 0 bases and J lost 0 bases. CDR3 nucleotide sequence: TGCGCCAGCAGCCAAGAGAGGAGTGCTGGGGGGGGGTACCAAGAGACCCAGTACTTC. As protein: CASSQERSAGGGYQETQYF.

The chain couples TRBV19 to TRBJ1-4, with D unresolved. Trimming stripped 5 bases from V and 1 base from J, with 11 bases between. From germline, CDR1 is LNHDA and CDR2 SQIVND (reference sequence). The CDR3 has 15 residues. CDR3 DNA: TGTGCCAGTAGTCACATCGGGGTAACTAATGAAAAACTGTTTTTT. Translated, it gives CASSHIGVTNEKLFF. Combining the CDR3 with reference TRBV19 and TRBJ1-4 gives the whole variable domain DGGITQSPKYLFRKEGQNVTLSCEQNLNHDAMYWYRQDPGQGLRLIYYSQIVNDFQKGDIAEGYSVSREKKESFPLTVTSAQKNPTAFYLCASSHIGVTNEKLFFGSGTQLSVL.

The rearrangement uses TRBV19 and TRBJ1-5, with TRBD1 matching over 7 bases. The CDR3 contains 14 residues. The V gene's germline CDR1 is LNHDA and CDR2 SQIVND (reference sequence). Germline trimming cut 7 bases from V and 3 bases from J; bases unmatched to any gene: 6. Here the CDR3 DNA reads TGTGCCAGTAAGGGGACAGAACTCAATCAGCCCCAGCATTTT. This sequence encodes CASKGTELNQPQHF.

Many counts were recorded for this clone. This chain connects TRBV30 to TRBJ1-2; 8 nucleotides agree with TRBD1. CDR1 and CDR2 from the germline V gene are GTSNPN and SVGIG (reference sequence). The CDR3 spans 13 residues. Trimming removed 1 base from V and 7 bases from J; junction bases left unmatched: 5. The CDR3 bases are TGTGCCTGGAGTGCCAGGGGGCTGGGTGGCTACACCTTC. Amino acids: CAWSARGLGGYTF. Combining the CDR3 with reference TRBV30 and TRBJ1-2 gives the whole variable domain SQTIHQWPATLVQPVGSPLSLECTVEGTSNPNLYWYRQAAGRGLQLLFYSVGIGQISSEVPQNLSASRPQDRQFILSSKKLLLSDSGFYLCAWSARGLGGYTFGSGTRLTVV.